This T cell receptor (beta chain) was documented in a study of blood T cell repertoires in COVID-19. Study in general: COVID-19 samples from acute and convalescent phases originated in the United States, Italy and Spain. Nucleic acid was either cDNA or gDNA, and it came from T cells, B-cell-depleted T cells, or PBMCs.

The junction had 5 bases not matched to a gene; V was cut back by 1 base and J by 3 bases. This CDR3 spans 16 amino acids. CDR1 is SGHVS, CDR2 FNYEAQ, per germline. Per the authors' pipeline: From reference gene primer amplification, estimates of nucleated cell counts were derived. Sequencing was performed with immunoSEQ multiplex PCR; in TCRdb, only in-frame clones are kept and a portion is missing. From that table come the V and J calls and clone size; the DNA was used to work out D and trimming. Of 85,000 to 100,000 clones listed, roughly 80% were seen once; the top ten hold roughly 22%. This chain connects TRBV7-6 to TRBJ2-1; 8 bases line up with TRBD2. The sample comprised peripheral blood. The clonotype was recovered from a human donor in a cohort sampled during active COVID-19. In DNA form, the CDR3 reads TGTGCCAGCAGCTTAGGTTCGGCGGGAGGCTACAATGAGCAGTTCTTC. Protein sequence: CASSLGSAGGYNEQFF. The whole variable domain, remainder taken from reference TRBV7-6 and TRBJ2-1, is GAGVSQSPRYKVTKRGQDVALRCDPISGHVSLYWYRQALGQGPEFLTYFNYEAQQDKSGLPNDRFSAERPEGSISTLTIQRTEQRDSAMYRCASSLGSAGGYNEQFFGPGTRLTVL.